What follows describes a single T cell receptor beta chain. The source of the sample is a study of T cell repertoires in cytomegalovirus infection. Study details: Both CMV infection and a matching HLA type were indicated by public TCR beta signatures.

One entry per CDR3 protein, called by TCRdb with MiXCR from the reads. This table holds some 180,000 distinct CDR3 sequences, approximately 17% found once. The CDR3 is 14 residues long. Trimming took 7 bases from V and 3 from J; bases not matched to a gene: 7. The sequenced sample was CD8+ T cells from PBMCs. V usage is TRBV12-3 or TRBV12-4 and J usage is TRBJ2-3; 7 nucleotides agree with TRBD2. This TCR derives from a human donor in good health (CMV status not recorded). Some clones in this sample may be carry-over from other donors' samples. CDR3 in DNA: TGTGCCAGCACAACTAGCGAGGGGACAGATACGCAGTATTTT. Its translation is CASTTSEGTDTQYF.